The clone carrying this T cell receptor beta chain was seen many times. Its antigen remains unknown. This entry belongs to a study of T cells in Graves' hyperthyroidism and ophthalmopathy. Points from the study as a whole: Most thyroid clonotypes that were expanded above 0.001 also turned up in blood.

Amplified TCR beta CDR3 regions came from RNA transcripts. TCR CDR3 regions were first amplified by RT-PCR with HTBI primers. In TCRdb, the multiplex PCR reads were re-called with MiXCR into one record per CDR3 protein. The sample carries about 400,000 distinct CDR3 sequences, approximately 15% recorded once. The source of this sequence is a woman younger than 35 with Graves' hyperthyroidism. What was sequenced was blood.

As DNA, the CDR3 is TGTGCCAGCAGGTCCACCGAGGGCCGGGGGCCCTACAATGAGCAGTTCTTC. It specifies CASRSTEGRGPYNEQFF. This rearrangement joins TRBV6-1 to TRBJ2-1, with D perhaps given as TRBD1 or TRBD2 (6 bases each). Germline V CDR1 and CDR2: MNHNS, SASEGT. The CDR3 extends over 17 amino acids. The V gene lost 6 bases and the J gene lost 2 bases, with 20 bases spanning the gap.